This is a list of T cell receptor beta chains from one sample in a study of radiotherapy plus CTLA-4 blockade in lung cancer. Only in-frame clones appear in the TCRdb table, and some are missing; sequencing was by immunoSEQ multiplex PCR. Among about 59,000 clones listed, around 76% were seen once. The sequences come from peripheral blood, collected from a patient treated with radiotherapy plus ipilimumab. All receptors derive from a human donor with non-small cell lung cancer who had a complete response to radiotherapy plus ipilimumab. Both conserved end residues are part of each CDR3. D genes are given only for firm matches. Size is omitted from some rows. Given values are once, few, many or a class for expanded clones.

j_gene | d_gene | abundance | v_gene | CDR3nt | CDR3aa
TRBJ1-2 | NA | NA | TRBV28 | TGTGCCAGCAGGGAGTCGACACAGGGATCGTCGGGCTACACCTTC | CASRESTQGSSGYTF
TRBJ2-7 | TRBD1 | NA | TRBV6-1 | TGTGCCAGCAAGGGACAGGGGAACCACGAGCAGTACTTC | CASKGQGNHEQYF
TRBJ2-7 | TRBD1 | NA | TRBV7-2 | TGTGCCAGCAGCTGGGACAGAAGCTACGAGCAGTACTTC | CASSWDRSYEQYF
TRBJ2-7 | TRBD2 | NA | TRBV6-6 | TGTGCCAGCAGAACTAGCGGGGGGATCTCCTACGAGCAGTACTTC | CASRTSGGISYEQYF
TRBJ2-1 | TRBD2 | once | TRBV7-3 | TGTGCCAGCAGCTTATTGCCGACTAGCGGGAGAGGTAATGAGCAGTTCTTC | CASSLLPTSGRGNEQFF
TRBJ2-7 | NA | NA | TRBV6-1 | TGTGCCAGCAGACGACAAGCCTCCTACGAGCAGTACTTC | CASRRQASYEQYF
TRBJ2-2 | NA | NA | TRBV10-3 | TGTGCCATCAGGGAGGGACAGTTAGACACCGGGGAGCTGTTTTTT | CAIREGQLDTGELFF
TRBJ1-5 | NA | NA | TRBV10-2 | TGCGCCAGCAGTGATTTCGGGCAGCCCCAGCATTTT | CASSDFGQPQHF
TRBJ2-7 | TRBD2 | few | TRBV28 | TGTGCCAGCAGTTTATTCAGGTCGCGGGAGAGCTACGAGCAGTACTTC | CASSLFRSRESYEQYF
TRBJ2-3 | NA | few | TRBV18 | TGTGCCAGCTCACCCTCAGGGGCCAGCACAGATACGCAGTATTTT | CASSPSGASTDTQYF
TRBJ2-2 | TRBD1 | NA | TRBV7-9 | TGTGCCAGCAGCTTGGGAAGGGGGCTAATTGACGGGGAGCTGTTTTTT | CASSLGRGLIDGELFF
TRBJ2-7 | TRBD1 | NA | TRBV18 | TGTGCCAGCTCACCACCGGGGACAGGGGCCTACGAGCAGTACTTC | CASSPPGTGAYEQYF
TRBJ1-2 | NA | once | TRBV6-5 | TGTGCCAGCAGCCGAGGGGGGGGCTATGGCTACACCTTC | CASSRGGGYGYTF
TRBJ2-7 | NA | NA | TRBV7-2 | TGTGCCAGCAGCTTAGGAGTCGGGCAGCGGTCCTACGAGCAGTACTTC | CASSLGVGQRSYEQYF
TRBJ2-7 | NA | NA | TRBV4-1 | TGCGCCAGCAGCCAAGTCGGGGGGCGCTACGAGCAGTACTTC | CASSQVGGRYEQYF
TRBJ1-1 | TRBD1 | once | TRBV6-1 | TGTGCCACGCTGGACAGGGGGAACACTGAAGCTTTCTTT | CATLDRGNTEAFF
TRBJ2-5 | NA | NA | TRBV18 | TGTGCCAGCTCAATCTCCGGGCCGGCTGGGGGCGAGGTGACCCAGTACTTC | CASSISGPAGGEVTQYF
TRBJ2-1 | TRBD2 | NA | TRBV4-2 | TGTGCCAGCAGCCAAGGACTAGCGGGAGCGGTCAATGAGCAGTTCTTC | CASSQGLAGAVNEQFF
TRBJ2-3 | NA | NA | TRBV4-2 | TGTGCCAGCAGCCCCCGGGGTTCCGAATCCACAGATACGCAGTATTTT | CASSPRGSESTDTQYF
TRBJ2-2 | NA | few | TRBV7-2 | TGTGCCAGCAGCTTAGGATCGACAGGGACTTATGCCGGGGAGCTGTTTTTT | CASSLGSTGTYAGELFF